A selection of T cell receptor beta chains follows, all from one sample in a study of Ad26.COV2.S vaccination and SARS-CoV-2 variants. Here immunoSEQ multiplex PCR was the method, and the copy in TCRdb shows in-frame clones only, minus some. The sample records a few hundred thousand clones, about nine tenths being singletons. Sample: peripheral blood, taken in a trial of Ad26.COV2.S vaccine versus placebo. The receptors were sampled from a person aged 18-60 years who received the Ad26.COV2.S COVID-19 vaccine or a placebo. Both conserved end residues are part of each CDR3. Each record gives: J gene, D gene, V gene, clone size, CDR3 DNA, CDR3 protein. D genes are given only for firm matches. Some rows have no size entry. The others give once, few or many, or a class for an expanded clone.

J: TRBJ1-2; D: -; V: TRBV9; size: -; DNA: TGTGCCAGCAGCGATAATATACTGGTTGAGTCTAACTATGGCTACACCTTC; CDR3: CASSDNILVESNYGYTF
J: TRBJ2-2; D: TRBD2; V: TRBV5-1; size: once; DNA: TGCGCCAGCAGTTCTGCCGGGACTAGCGGGGCCAGCACCGGGGAGCTGTTTTTT; CDR3: CASSSAGTSGASTGELFF
J: TRBJ2-7; D: -; V: TRBV5-1; size: -; DNA: TGCGCCACCTCAGAATTCGGGGTTCACGAGCAGTACTTC; CDR3: CATSEFGVHEQYF
J: TRBJ1-5; D: -; V: TRBV5-4; size: few; DNA: TGTGCCAGCAGCTTACAGGGAATGAATCAGCCCCAGCATTTT; CDR3: CASSLQGMNQPQHF
J: TRBJ2-2; D: -; V: TRBV19; size: -; DNA: TGTGCCAGTAGTATAGAGGGGAACACCGGGGAGCTGTTTTTT; CDR3: CASSIEGNTGELFF
J: TRBJ1-3; D: TRBD1; V: TRBV5-6; size: -; DNA: TGTGCCAGCAATCTGCCGACAGGGTGGGCCGGAAACACCATATATTTT; CDR3: CASNLPTGWAGNTIYF
J: TRBJ2-5; D: TRBD2; V: TRBV13; size: -; DNA: TGTGCCAGCAGCCCCCGACTAGCGGGGGAAGAGACCCAGTACTTC; CDR3: CASSPRLAGEETQYF
J: TRBJ2-4; D: -; V: TRBV28; size: -; DNA: TGTGCCAGCAGTTTCCCCTCTGGGGGTAAGAAAAACATTCAGTACTTC; CDR3: CASSFPSGGKKNIQYF
J: TRBJ2-3; D: -; V: TRBV20-1; size: -; DNA: TGCAGTGCGAGTGGGACGGCGATCCCAGGTAGCACAGATACGCAGTATTTT; CDR3: CSASGTAIPGSTDTQYF
J: TRBJ1-2; D: TRBD1; V: TRBV4-2; size: -; DNA: TGTGCCAGCAGCCAAGCGGCAGGGGGCGCCGGCTATGGCTACACCTTC; CDR3: CASSQAAGGAGYGYTF
J: TRBJ1-1; D: -; V: TRBV6-5; size: few; DNA: TGTGCCAGCAGTTCCCCTGGTTTGGCGGCGGGCACTGAAGCTTTCTTT; CDR3: CASSSPGLAAGTEAFF
J: TRBJ2-3; D: TRBD1; V: TRBV11-3; size: -; DNA: TGTGCCAGCAGCTTAGAAGGGACAGGGAGTGGAGATACGCAGTATTTT; CDR3: CASSLEGTGSGDTQYF
J: TRBJ2-4; D: -; V: TRBV7-9; size: -; DNA: TGTGCCAGCAGCCTCCCTGCGGGGAGCACCAAAAACATTCAGTACTTC; CDR3: CASSLPAGSTKNIQYF
J: TRBJ2-7; D: -; V: TRBV2; size: -; DNA: TGTGCCAGCAGTGACATTCCGGCAGTCTACGAGCAGTACTTC; CDR3: CASSDIPAVYEQYF
J: TRBJ2-7; D: -; V: TRBV9; size: once; DNA: TGTGCCAGCAGCGCAACGGACATCAACTACGAGCAGTACTTC; CDR3: CASSATDINYEQYF
J: TRBJ1-6; D: -; V: TRBV15; size: -; DNA: TGTGCCACCAGCAGAAGGGACGGCAATTCACCCCTCCACTTT; CDR3: CATSRRDGNSPLHF
J: TRBJ1-5; D: TRBD1; V: TRBV6-6; size: -; DNA: TGTGCCAGCAGACCCCGACAGGGTCGGTTCAATCAGCCCCAGCATTTT; CDR3: CASRPRQGRFNQPQHF
J: TRBJ2-3; D: -; V: TRBV20-1; size: -; DNA: TGCAGTGCTTATCTACCAGATACGCAGTATTTT; CDR3: CSAYLPDTQYF
J: TRBJ2-2; D: -; V: TRBV4-3; size: -; DNA: TGCGCCAGCAGCCTCGGGGTTACAATGAACACCGGGGAGCTGTTTTTT; CDR3: CASSLGVTMNTGELFF
J: TRBJ2-4; D: -; V: TRBV7-9; size: -; DNA: TGTGCCAGCTCAAACAGGGTGGCCAAAAACATTCAGTACTTC; CDR3: CASSNRVAKNIQYF
J: TRBJ2-7; D: TRBD1; V: TRBV5-1; size: -; DNA: TGCGCCAGCAGCTTCGGGACAGGCTACGAGCAGTACTTC; CDR3: CASSFGTGYEQYF
J: TRBJ2-5; D: -; V: TRBV3-1/TRBV3-2; size: -; DNA: TGTGCCAGCAGCCAAGGAGTTGTTGAAGAGACCCAGTACTTC; CDR3: CASSQGVVEETQYF
J: TRBJ2-3; D: TRBD1; V: TRBV6-6; size: once; DNA: TGTGCCAGCATCCTAGGGGGCAGCACAGATACGCAGTATTTT; CDR3: CASILGGSTDTQYF
J: TRBJ1-2; D: -; V: TRBV5-1; size: -; DNA: TGCGCCAGCAGCCCGGCCGGACTGCCCTATGGCTACACCTTC; CDR3: CASSPAGLPYGYTF
J: TRBJ1-4; D: -; V: TRBV19; size: -; DNA: TGTAAGGACAGCGGGTATAATGAAAAACTGTTTTTT; CDR3: CKDSGYNEKLFF
J: TRBJ1-1; D: -; V: TRBV19; size: once; DNA: TGTGCCAGTAGTAACCAGAACACTGAAGCTTTCTTT; CDR3: CASSNQNTEAFF
J: TRBJ2-3; D: TRBD2; V: TRBV29-1; size: once; DNA: TGCAGCGTTATCGGGGGGGTAACAGATACGCAGTATTTT; CDR3: CSVIGGVTDTQYF
J: TRBJ1-1; D: -; V: TRBV20-1; size: once; DNA: TGCAGTGCCGCTATGAACACTGAAGCTTTCTTT; CDR3: CSAAMNTEAFF
J: TRBJ1-2; D: -; V: TRBV7-3; size: few; DNA: TGTGCCAGTTTCGCCGGGACAAGTTCCTATGGCTACACCTTC; CDR3: CASFAGTSSYGYTF
J: TRBJ1-1; D: -; V: TRBV20-1; size: -; DNA: TGCAGTGCTGATATGAACACTGAAGCTTTCTTT; CDR3: CSADMNTEAFF
J: TRBJ2-7; D: -; V: TRBV27; size: -; DNA: TGTGCCAGCAGTTTCTCCGACGAGCAGTACTTC; CDR3: CASSFSDEQYF
J: TRBJ2-1; D: TRBD2; V: TRBV25-1; size: -; DNA: TGTGCCAGCAGTGATGAAAGACTAGCGGGGGGGCATGGCAATGAGCAGTTCTTC; CDR3: CASSDERLAGGHGNEQFF
J: TRBJ2-5; D: TRBD2; V: TRBV2; size: -; DNA: TGTGCCAGCAACCTAGCGGGGGGGCGGGAGACCCAGTACTTC; CDR3: CASNLAGGRETQYF
J: TRBJ1-2; D: -; V: TRBV7-8; size: -; DNA: TGTGCCAGCAGCCCGAGGACAAAATTTGGCTACACCTTC; CDR3: CASSPRTKFGYTF
J: TRBJ2-3; D: -; V: TRBV4-2; size: -; DNA: TGTGCCAGCAGCCAAGGGGGGGGCCTCACAGATACGCAGTATTTT; CDR3: CASSQGGGLTDTQYF
J: TRBJ1-2; D: -; V: TRBV12-5; size: -; DNA: TGTGCTAGTGGTTTGGGGGACGGCTCCTATGGCTACACCTTC; CDR3: CASGLGDGSYGYTF
J: TRBJ2-3; D: -; V: TRBV12-3/TRBV12-4; size: -; DNA: TGTGCCAGCAGTTTTTCGGCCACAGATACGCAGTATTTT; CDR3: CASSFSATDTQYF
J: TRBJ2-7; D: -; V: TRBV29-1; size: -; DNA: TGCAGCGTTGAAGGGAGTGAACAGGGAATCTACGAGCAGTACTTC; CDR3: CSVEGSEQGIYEQYF
J: TRBJ1-1; D: -; V: TRBV7-6; size: -; DNA: TGTGCCAGCAGCCCTACAGGGCTGAACACTGAAGCTTTCTTT; CDR3: CASSPTGLNTEAFF
J: TRBJ2-1; D: TRBD2; V: TRBV5-1; size: -; DNA: TGCGCCAGCAGCGGGACTAGCGGGGGGACTTACAATGAGCAGTTCTTC; CDR3: CASSGTSGGTYNEQFF
J: TRBJ2-2; D: -; V: TRBV7-9; size: -; DNA: TGTGCCAGCAGCCACCGGGACGGAATGACCGGGGAGCTGTTTTTT; CDR3: CASSHRDGMTGELFF
J: TRBJ1-1; D: -; V: TRBV19; size: -; DNA: TGTGCCACCATAGACGGATCGAACACTGAAGCTTTCTTT; CDR3: CATIDGSNTEAFF
J: TRBJ2-4; D: -; V: TRBV7-5; size: -; DNA: TGTGCCAGAAGCGCCCGGGGGCAGGGAGGAAACATTCAGTACTTC; CDR3: CARSARGQGGNIQYF
J: TRBJ1-1; D: -; V: TRBV11-2; size: -; DNA: TGTGCCAGCAGTCGACGGTTGGCGGCGGGTACTGAAGCTTTCTTT; CDR3: CASSRRLAAGTEAFF
J: TRBJ2-2; D: TRBD2; V: TRBV24-1; size: -; DNA: TGTGCCACCAGTGACCCGGGACTAGCGGGGGAATACACCGGGGAGCTGTTTTTT; CDR3: CATSDPGLAGEYTGELFF
J: TRBJ1-1; D: -; V: TRBV10-3; size: -; DNA: TGTGCCATCAGGGGGCTCAACACTGAAGCTTTCTTT; CDR3: CAIRGLNTEAFF
J: TRBJ2-5; D: TRBD1; V: TRBV18; size: -; DNA: TGTGCCAGCTCACCTAACAGGGGGCAGGAGACCCAGTACTTC; CDR3: CASSPNRGQETQYF